The 30 T cell receptor beta chains given below trace back to one sample, sequenced in a study of CD8+CD57+ T cells in acquired aplastic anemia. According to the study, genomic DNA was the template for TCR beta VDJ and CDR3 profiling. Using its own MiXCR run on the reads, TCRdb lists one record per CDR3 protein. The repertoire has 200,000 or so distinct CDR3 sequences, 50% to 75% of them found once; the top ten carry approximately 44%. The sequenced sample was sorted CD4+, CD8+, or CD8+CD57+ T cells (not recorded which) from PBMCs. These TCRs come from a human donor with severe aplastic anemia or a healthy control (not recorded which).

The chain is built from TRBV7-9 and TRBJ2-5; D is unclear. CDR3 length equals 15 residues. Trimming took off 5 bases at V and 1 base at J, with 14 bases between the two ends. Germline V lookup: CDR1 SEHNR, CDR2 FQNEAQ (reference sequence). CDR3 protein: CASSPKNELQETQYF. DNA for the CDR3: TGTGCCAGCAGCCCTAAGAACGAACTCCAAGAGACCCAGTACTTC.

J is TRBJ1-2 and V is TRBV24-1; 8 bases align to TRBD1. There are 15 residues in the CDR3. Germline CDR1 KGHDR, CDR2 SFDVKD. V dropped 3 bases and J dropped 6; count of bases not matched to a gene: 8. The CDR3: CATSDTGQGVHGYTF. In nucleotides, the CDR3 is TGTGCCACCAGTGATACCGGACAGGGTGTGCATGGCTACACCTTC.

This chain joins TRBV2 and TRBJ2-7, with D uncertain. Germline CDR1 and CDR2: SNHLY and FYNNEI. Trimming took 5 bases from V and 7 from J, leaving 9 bases between them. The CDR3 covers 11 residues. The CDR3 loop reads CASSPEQEQYF. The CDR3 DNA sequence: TGTGCCAGCAGTCCAGAACAGGAGCAGTACTTC.

This sequence joins TRBV7-9 and TRBJ2-2, with D perhaps matching TRBD1 (5 bases). Germline V gene lookup returns CDR1 SEHNR and CDR2 FQNEAQ (reference sequence). V shed 2 bases and J shed 9 bases, with 10 bases lying between them. This CDR3 contains 13 residues. The CDR3 spells CASSLPLDRELFF. The CDR3 bases are TGTGCCAGCAGCTTACCACTGGACAGGGAGCTGTTTTTT.

This chain links TRBV27 with TRBJ2-3, with D uncertain. The CDR3 covers 12 residues. Trimming took off 4 bases at V and 4 bases at J, with 6 bases between the two ends. Germline assignment: CDR1 MNHEY and CDR2 SMNVEV (reference sequence). This CDR3 is CASSYGPDTQYF. The CDR3 DNA is TGTGCCAGCAGTTACGGCCCAGATACGCAGTATTTT.

The V call is TRBV11-1, the J call TRBJ1-2, with D maybe TRBD1 (6 bases). Germline V gene lookup returns CDR1 SGHAT and CDR2 FQDESV (reference sequence). Trimming stripped 4 bases from V and 2 bases from J, with 14 bases between. The CDR3 has 15 residues. CDR3 region: CASSSSGDGNYGYTF. In DNA, the CDR3 is TGTGCCAGCAGCTCATCAGGGGACGGCAACTATGGCTACACCTTC.

This clonotype has a count of ten or more. V usage is TRBV4-2 and J usage is TRBJ1-1; TRBD1 aligns across 9 bases. Losses at the gene ends were 4 bases for V and 5 bases for J; bases not matched to a gene: 8. Germline V gene lookup returns CDR1 LGHNA and CDR2 YNFKEQ. The CDR3 loop spans 15 amino acids. The CDR3 protein is CASSPLDRGDTEAFF. CDR3 nucleotide sequence: TGTGCCAGCAGCCCCCTGGACAGGGGAGATACTGAAGCTTTCTTT.

This clonotype was recorded a few times. The chain joins TRBV5-1 to TRBJ1-2; TRBD1 matches 8 bases. Germline CDR1 reads SGHRS; CDR2 reads YFSETQ. The CDR3 is 13 amino acids. V shed 3 bases and J 7 bases; nucleotides not matched to a gene: 5. In DNA form, the CDR3 reads TGCGCCAGCAGCTATACTACAGGGGGTGGCTACACCTTC. Its translation is CASSYTTGGGYTF.

This clonotype was recorded a few times. The chain has TRBV7-9 and TRBJ1-5, with 10 bases identical to TRBD1. With 3 bases clipped from V and 9 bases from J, the junction kept 5 bases outside the gene matches. This CDR3 contains 14 residues. Germline-derived CDR1 and CDR2 are SEHNR and FQNEAQ (reference sequence). Written as DNA, the CDR3 is TGTGCCAGCAGCTTGGGACAGGGGATGGCGCCCCAGCATTTT. Encoded protein: CASSLGQGMAPQHF.

The CDR3 sequence is CAIKPDTDTQYF. CDR3 bases: TGTGCCATCAAGCCAGACACAGATACGCAGTATTTT. The chain joins TRBV10-3 to TRBJ2-3; D call uncertain. Trimming stripped 7 bases from V and 2 bases from J, with 7 bases between. The CDR3 is made up of 12 amino acids. Germline V gene sequence: CDR1 ENHRY, CDR2 SYGVKD.

Concerning this clonotype: This may come from a read error, since a much larger clone is one base off. The chain combines TRBV11-3 with TRBJ2-2, with a possible D match to TRBD1 (6 bases). Between the trimmed V and J ends, which lost 0 bases and 4 bases, there was a span of 12 bases. Looked up from germline, CDR1 is SGHNT and CDR2 is YENEEA. The CDR3 is 16 amino acids. The CDR3 loop reads CASSLDEGGSTGELFF. The CDR3 DNA is TGTGCCAGCAGCTTAGACGAAGGGGGATCCACCGGGGAGCTGTTTTTT.

The genes are TRBV15 and TRBJ2-7; no definite D call. Trimming pared 0 bases from V and 3 bases from J, leaving 12 bases between. This CDR3 is 15 amino acids long. CDR1 and CDR2 (germline): LNHNV, YYDKDF (reference sequence). CDR3 sequence: CATSRDQATHYEQYF. DNA for the CDR3: TGTGCCACCAGCAGAGATCAGGCCACCCACTACGAGCAGTACTTC.

A few counts support this clonotype. V is TRBV2 and J is TRBJ1-5; 8 bases fit TRBD1. Germline CDR1 SNHLY, CDR2 FYNNEI. J lost 1 base, V lost 5 bases, and 1 base had no gene match. The CDR3 runs to 14 residues. The CDR3 reads CASSQGASNQPQHF. The CDR3 DNA reads as TGTGCCAGCAGTCAGGGGGCGAGCAATCAGCCCCAGCATTTT.

The gene calls are TRBV7-2 and TRBJ1-2; TRBD1 aligns across 7 bases. After removal of 8 bases from V and 7 bases from J, the junction contained 7 bases not matched to a gene. From germline, CDR1 is SGHTA and CDR2 FQGNSA. The CDR3 length is 12 residues. In DNA, the CDR3 is TGTGCCAGCGACAGGGTCAACGCTGGCTACACCTTC. As protein: CASDRVNAGYTF. Together with reference TRBV7-2 and TRBJ1-2, the CDR3 gives the full variable domain: GAGVSQSPSNKVTEKGKDVELRCDPISGHTALYWYRQSLGQGLEFLIYFQGNSAPDKSGLPSDRFSAERTGGSVSTLTIQRTQQEDSAVYLCASDRVNAGYTFGSGTRLTVV.

The V and J genes are TRBV18 and TRBJ1-5; no firm D call. CDR1 and CDR2 from the germline V gene are KGHSH and LQKENI. The V gene lost 1 base and the J gene lost 6 bases, with 10 bases spanning the gap. There are 14 residues in the CDR3. The CDR3 loop is CASSPQEEGQPQHF. As DNA, the CDR3 is TGTGCCAGCTCACCACAGGAGGAAGGTCAGCCCCAGCATTTT. The whole variable domain, filled in from reference TRBV18 and TRBJ1-5, reads NAGVMQNPRHLVRRRGQEARLRCSPMKGHSHVYWYRQLPEEGLKFMVYLQKENIIDESGMPKERFSAEFPKEGPSILRIQQVVRGDSAAYFCASSPQEEGQPQHFGDGTRLSIL.

Comment on this clonotype: One junction end disagrees with the germline gene, perhaps due to a read error. This chain connects TRBV7-8 to TRBJ2-7, with TRBD2 as a possible D gene (5 bases). This CDR3 spans 16 amino acids. Germline V lookup: CDR1 SGHVS, CDR2 FQNEAQ. CDR3 nucleotides: TGTGCCAGCAGCTTAAAGAGGGTTGCGGGTTCCTACGGGCAGTACTTC. It translates to CASSLKRVAGSYGQYF.

The chain is built from TRBV20-1 and TRBJ2-1; 8 nucleotides line up with TRBD2. Germline lookup yields CDR1 DFQATT and CDR2 SNEGSKA (reference sequence). The CDR3 is 15 residues long. V was pared by 4 bases and J by 0 bases, with 5 bases of the junction left unmatched. CDR3 protein: CSAISGASSYNEQFF. The CDR3, as DNA: TGCAGTGCTATTAGCGGGGCCAGCTCCTACAATGAGCAGTTCTTC.

The chain joins TRBV10-3 to TRBJ1-4, with D perhaps matching TRBD1 (6 bases). V lost 0 bases to trimming and J lost 13 bases, with 12 bases between them. The CDR3 is 13 residues long. CDR1 is ENHRY and CDR2 is SYGVKD in the germline V gene. The CDR3 sequence: CAISESREGGLFF. The CDR3 DNA is TGTGCCATCAGTGAGTCGCGTGAGGGGGGACTGTTTTTT.

The chain employs TRBV19 and TRBJ1-6, with 9 bases fitting TRBD1. The CDR3 sequence is 15 residues long. V shed 1 base, J shed 9 bases, and the junction held 4 bases outside the gene matches. Germline lookup yields CDR1 LNHDA and CDR2 SQIVND (reference sequence). The CDR3 loop is CASSIGQGVGSPLHF. The CDR3 DNA reads TGTGCCAGTAGTATAGGACAGGGGGTTGGTTCACCCCTCCACTTT. Variable domain in full (rest from reference TRBV19 and TRBJ1-6): DGGITQSPKYLFRKEGQNVTLSCEQNLNHDAMYWYRQDPGQGLRLIYYSQIVNDFQKGDIAEGYSVSREKKESFPLTVTSAQKNPTAFYLCASSIGQGVGSPLHFGNGTRLTVT.

The gene calls are TRBV19 and TRBJ2-7; the match to TRBD1 covers 8 bases. Germline lookup yields CDR1 LNHDA and CDR2 SQIVND (reference sequence). V gave up 6 bases and J gave up 6 bases; unmatched junction bases: 4. The CDR3 runs to 12 residues. As DNA, the CDR3 is TGTGCCAGTAGCAAGACAGGGGTCGAGCAGTACTTC. Translation gives CASSKTGVEQYF.

The chain recombines TRBV7-8 with TRBJ1-1; D is perhaps TRBD1 (6 bases). V lost 1 base, J lost 7 bases, and 13 bases lay in between. The CDR3 has 14 residues. The germline CDR1 and CDR2 sequences are SGHVS and FQNEAQ. CDR3 sequence reads: CASSLVRGAGEAFF. CDR3 sequence (DNA): TGTGCCAGCAGCTTAGTGCGGGGGGCGGGTGAAGCTTTCTTT.

The V and J genes are TRBV7-8 and TRBJ1-5, with 9 bases identical to TRBD1. The CDR3 extends over 15 amino acids. Germline V gene lookup returns CDR1 SGHVS and CDR2 FQNEAQ. The J segment lost 2 bases and the V segment lost 5 bases, leaving 4 bases of the junction unmatched. CDR3 amino acids: CASSIQGAGNQPQHF. Here the CDR3 DNA reads TGTGCCAGCAGCATACAGGGGGCCGGCAATCAGCCCCAGCATTTT.

This clonotype was picked up many times. V is TRBV12-3 or TRBV12-4 and J is TRBJ1-6; D ambiguous. The CDR3 loop spans 14 amino acids. With 7 bases removed from V and 8 bases from J, the gap between germline ends came to 15 bases. CDR3 amino acids: CASTHAFPDSPLHF. CDR3 in DNA: TGTGCCAGCACTCACGCCTTCCCGGATTCACCCCTCCACTTT.

The chain joins TRBV10-1 to TRBJ1-2; no firm D call. CDR3 length: 13 residues. V was pared by 2 bases and J by 5 bases, with 9 bases between. Germline V gives CDR1 WNHNN, CDR2 SYGVQD (reference sequence). CDR3 bases: TGCGCCAGCAGTGAGAGGTATGGGTATGGCTACACCTTC. As protein: CASSERYGYGYTF.

The V gene is TRBV15, the J gene TRBJ1-2, with D maybe TRBD1 (5 bases). CDR1 is LNHNV and CDR2 is YYDKDF in the germline V gene (reference sequence). There are 16 residues in the CDR3. The V end was cut by 0 bases, the J end by 6 bases, with 17 bases between. This CDR3 is CATSRDQEAGVHGYTF. CDR3 nucleotides: TGTGCCACCAGCAGAGATCAGGAGGCGGGGGTGCATGGCTACACCTTC.

The genes are TRBV7-3 and TRBJ1-6; possible D gene TRBD1, 5 bases. The CDR3 length is 13 residues. V lost 3 bases, J lost 7 bases, and 7 bases lay in between. Germline V lookup: CDR1 SGHTA, CDR2 FQGTGA. The CDR3, as DNA: TGTGCCAGCAGCTTGGGGGAAAATTCACCCCTCCACTTT. Translating it yields CASSLGENSPLHF.

The chain employs TRBV4-3 and TRBJ1-2, with D possibly being TRBD1 (5 bases). The CDR3 length is 13 residues. Germline V lookup: CDR1 LGHNA, CDR2 YSLEER. Between the trimmed V and J ends, which lost 1 base and 8 bases, there was a span of 11 bases. This CDR3 is CASSQGRGRGYTF. The CDR3 DNA follows: TGCGCCAGCAGCCAAGGACGGGGGAGAGGCTACACCTTC.

The rearrangement uses TRBV2 and TRBJ1-6; D perhaps matches TRBD1 (6 bases). CDR1 is SNHLY, CDR2 FYNNEI, per germline. The CDR3 is made up of 14 amino acids. Trimming pared 6 bases from V and 6 bases from J, leaving 12 bases between. The CDR3 region has the DNA TGTGCCAGCAGGACACAGGGCTTTAATTCACCCCTCCACTTT. Its translation is CASRTQGFNSPLHF.

J is TRBJ1-2 and V is TRBV7-9, with D uncertain. CDR3 size: 11 residues. CDR1 is SEHNR, CDR2 FQNEAQ, per germline (reference sequence). The V gene lost 5 bases and the J gene lost 5 bases, with 6 bases spanning the gap. As DNA, the CDR3 is TGTGCCAGCAGCCTTCGGTATGGCTACACCTTC. Its translation is CASSLRYGYTF.

About this clonotype itself: A read error may produce the germline difference seen at one junction end. V usage is TRBV6-6 and J usage is TRBJ1-1; D is unresolved. CDR1 and CDR2 (germline): MNHNY, SVGAGI (reference sequence). The CDR3 covers 13 residues. The CDR3 region is CTSREQPDTEAFF. The CDR3 coding sequence is TGTACCAGCAGAGAACAGCCGGACACTGAAGCTTTCTTT.